These 23 T cell receptor beta chains share one sample of origin, sequenced in a study of shared clonotypes between healthy human individuals. TCRdb's copy holds only in-frame clones and misses some; the assay was immunoSEQ multiplex PCR. Of 1.5 million to 2.5 million clones listed, about 95% are singletons. CD45RO negativity and positive selection for CCR7 defined naive CD8 cells, a population that excluded terminally differentiated effector memory CD45RA+ cells. Input material: naive CD8+ T cells sorted from blood. These receptors were obtained from a man between 18 and 29 years old in good health.

CDR3 loop: CASSSPGPTYEQYF. CDR3 coding DNA: TGTGCCAGCAGTTCTCCAGGCCCAACCTACGAGCAGTACTTC. The chain is built from TRBV6-6 and TRBJ2-7; the D is unclear. Deletions cut 4 bases from V and 2 bases from J, with 12 bases between. The CDR3 is 14 residues long. CDR1 MNHNY and CDR2 SVGAGI come from the germline V gene (reference sequence).

The rearrangement uses TRBV7-9 and TRBJ2-7, with TRBD1 identical over 9 bases. V was clipped by 4 bases and J by 3 bases; unmatched bases: 7. Germline lookup yields CDR1 SEHNR and CDR2 FQNEAQ (reference sequence). The CDR3 is 15 residues long. The CDR3 DNA reads as TGTGCCAGCAGCTCCACGCCGGGACAGGGCTACGAGCAGTACTTC. Its protein is CASSSTPGQGYEQYF. Using reference TRBV7-9 and TRBJ2-7 for the parts outside the CDR3, the full variable domain is DTGVSQNPRHKITKRGQNVTFRCDPISEHNRLYWYRQTLGQGPEFLTYFQNEAQLEKSRLLSDRFSAERPKGSFSTLEIQRTEQGDSAMYLCASSSTPGQGYEQYFGPGTRLTVT.

In regard to this clone: Other DNA sequences within the sample encode an identical CDR3. The rearrangement uses TRBV7-9 and TRBJ2-5; TRBD1 matches at 10 bases. The CDR3 runs 15 residues. Germline CDR1 SEHNR, CDR2 FQNEAQ (reference sequence). After removal of 5 bases from V and 5 bases from J, the junction contained 8 bases not matched to a gene. CDR3 loop: CASSRPGQGQETQYF. In DNA, the CDR3 is TGTGCCAGCAGCCGTCCGGGACAGGGGCAGGAGACCCAGTACTTC.

The chain links TRBV19 to TRBJ1-1; no reliable D call. Trimming took 4 bases from V and 2 from J, leaving 11 bases between them. The CDR3 extends over 14 amino acids. Germline-derived CDR1 and CDR2 are LNHDA and SQIVND (reference sequence). For the CDR3, the DNA is TGTGCCAGTAGTACCTTAACAGAAAACACTGAAGCTTTCTTT. Amino acid sequence: CASSTLTENTEAFF.

Note on this clone: Other DNA sequences in the same sample also yield this CDR3. J is TRBJ1-3 and V is TRBV9; 7 nucleotides align to TRBD1. From germline, CDR1 is SGDLS and CDR2 YYNGEE. Trimming took 0 bases from V and 0 from J; bases not matched to a gene: 0. The CDR3 is 15 amino acids. The CDR3 DNA follows: TGTGCCAGCAGCGTAGGGGACAGCTCTGGAAACACCATATATTTT. Translation: CASSVGDSSGNTIYF.

This clone was observed a single time. J is TRBJ2-1 and V is TRBV29-1, with 7 bases that match TRBD2. The trim removed 3 bases at V and 0 bases at J, leaving 5 bases unmatched. There are 15 residues in the CDR3. Germline V gene data show CDR1 as SQVTM and CDR2 as ANQGSEA. CDR3 coding DNA: TGCAGCGTTGAGGACCCGGGGGGCTCCTACAATGAGCAGTTCTTC. Translating gives CSVEDPGGSYNEQFF.

The gene calls are TRBV5-6 and TRBJ2-5; TRBD1 matches at 7 bases. The V gene end was trimmed by 4 bases and the J gene end by 5 bases; junction bases not matched to a gene: 11. The CDR3 consists of 15 residues. Germline CDR1 and CDR2: SGHDT and YYEEEE. DNA for the CDR3: TGTGCCAGCAGCGAGCGGACAGGCGAGCGTGAGACCCAGTACTTC. This codes for CASSERTGERETQYF.

The rearrangement uses TRBV15 and TRBJ1-4; D might be TRBD1 (6 bases). Trimming took off 1 base at V and 3 bases at J, with 15 bases between the two ends. The germline V gene has CDR1 LNHNV and CDR2 YYDKDF (reference sequence). The CDR3 totals 17 residues. The CDR3 is CATSRVFVRGPNEKLFF. DNA for the CDR3: TGTGCCACCAGCAGAGTCTTTGTACGGGGGCCTAATGAAAAACTGTTTTTT.

CDR3 sequence reads: CASSQEGSNNEQFF. Written as DNA, the CDR3 is TGTGCCAGCAGCCAAGAAGGGTCGAACAATGAGCAGTTCTTC. The chain uses TRBV4-2 and TRBJ2-1; no reliable D call. V gave up 0 bases and J gave up 5 bases, with 8 bases separating them. Germline CDR1 LGHNA, CDR2 YNFKEQ. The CDR3 contains 14 residues.

This chain connects TRBV6-1 to TRBJ2-1, with D uncertain. Per the germline V gene, CDR1 is MNHNS and CDR2 is SASEGT. CDR3 length: 13 residues. The V end was cut by 4 bases, the J end by 4 bases, with 8 bases between. The CDR3 spells CASSGSAYNEQFF. The CDR3 DNA reads TGTGCCAGCAGTGGCTCAGCGTACAATGAGCAGTTCTTC.

This chain connects TRBV27 to TRBJ1-2, with D possibly being TRBD1 (6 bases). Trimming took off 5 bases at V and 6 bases at J, with 16 bases between the two ends. Germline CDR1 MNHEY, CDR2 SMNVEV (reference sequence). The CDR3 loop spans 14 amino acids. CDR3 sequence reads: CASSPGGEWHGYTF. For the CDR3, the DNA is TGTGCCAGCAGTCCGGGGGGCGAATGGCATGGCTACACCTTC.

Turning to this clone: Distinct nucleotide sequences in the sample also encode this CDR3. The chain employs TRBV5-1 and TRBJ2-5; 7 positions agree with TRBD1. J was trimmed by 2 bases and V by 1 base; bases with no gene match: 2. CDR1 SGHRS and CDR2 YFSETQ come from the germline V gene. This CDR3 spans 14 amino acids. Here the CDR3 DNA reads TGCGCCAGCAGCTTGTTGGACAGGCAAGAGACCCAGTACTTC. The encoded protein is CASSLLDRQETQYF. Full variable domain (missing parts from reference TRBV5-1 and TRBJ2-5): KAGVTQTPRYLIKTRGQQVTLSCSPISGHRSVSWYQQTPGQGLQFLFEYFSETQRNKGNFPGRFSGRQFSNSRSEMNVSTLELGDSALYLCASSLLDRQETQYFGPGTRLLVL.

This sequence joins TRBV5-5 and TRBJ1-2; 8 nucleotides agree with TRBD1. The CDR3 has 15 amino acids. Per germline, CDR1 SGHKS and CDR2 YYEKEE (reference sequence). V was clipped by 3 bases and J by 6 bases; unmatched bases: 10. The CDR3 loop is CASSSPDRGVHGYTF. CDR3 nucleotides: TGTGCCAGCAGCTCCCCCGACAGGGGTGTCCATGGCTACACCTTC.

The gene calls are TRBV28 and TRBJ2-4; D is possibly TRBD2 (5 bases). The CDR3 is 14 amino acids. V lost 7 bases and J 2 bases, leaving 12 bases between the germline ends. CDR1 and CDR2 from the germline V gene are MDHEN and SYDVKM. Here the CDR3 DNA reads TGTGCCAGCACTCTACGGAGGACCAAAAACATTCAGTACTTC. Translation gives CASTLRRTKNIQYF.

This clone occurred once. V and J are TRBV11-2 and TRBJ2-1; 9 nucleotides align to TRBD2. The germline gives CDR1 SGHAT, CDR2 FQNNGV. The CDR3 totals 15 residues. The V and J ends lost 5 bases and 7 bases, in that order; junction bases with no gene match: 9. DNA of the CDR3: TGTGCCAGCAGCCTTTTAGCGGGAGTGAGGAATGAGCAGTTCTTC. Amino acid sequence: CASSLLAGVRNEQFF.

V usage is TRBV7-2 and J usage is TRBJ2-7; no clear D. V shed 2 bases and J shed 2 bases, with 10 bases lying between them. The CDR3 is made up of 14 amino acids. Per germline, CDR1 SGHTA and CDR2 FQGNSA. The CDR3: CASSLNGVPYEQYF. In DNA, the CDR3 is TGTGCCAGCAGCTTAAATGGGGTCCCCTACGAGCAGTACTTC.

This clone has more than one count but fewer than ten. This chain links TRBV23-1 with TRBJ1-3; D ambiguous. TRBV23-1 is an ORF, and what it does is uncertain. Trimming removed 3 bases from V and 7 bases from J, with 13 bases in between. This CDR3 is 14 amino acids long. The CDR3 coding sequence is TGCGCCAGCAGTCATAAGACTGCTCGCAACACCATATATTTT. This translates into CASSHKTARNTIYF.

The V call is TRBV5-6, the J call TRBJ2-3; D possibly uses TRBD1 or TRBD2 (5 bases each). The CDR3 has 14 residues. Germline assignment: CDR1 SGHDT and CDR2 YYEEEE. Deletions cut 4 bases from V and 5 bases from J, with 14 bases between. The CDR3 nucleotides read TGTGCCAGCAGCCCCCCGCAGAGGGGAGATACGCAGTATTTT. Translating it yields CASSPPQRGDTQYF.

The chain recombines TRBV4-2 with TRBJ2-5; possible D gene TRBD1, 5 bases. Germline CDR1 LGHNA, CDR2 YNFKEQ. CDR3 length equals 13 residues. Trimming removed 0 bases from V and 9 bases from J, with 11 bases in between. The chain's CDR3 is CASSQDYGHPQYF. The CDR3 bases are TGTGCCAGCAGCCAAGATTACGGACATCCCCAGTACTTC.

The V call is TRBV11-3, the J call TRBJ1-1; D is undetermined. Trimming took off 5 bases at V and 1 base at J, with 8 bases between the two ends. The CDR3 totals 13 residues. Germline-derived CDR1 and CDR2 are SGHNT and YENEEA. CDR3 region: CASSAYPNTEAFF. CDR3 DNA sequence: TGTGCCAGCAGCGCGTACCCGAACACTGAAGCTTTCTTT. The variable domain in full, with the rest retrieved from reference TRBV11-3 and TRBJ1-1, is EAGVVQSPRYKIIEKKQPVAFWCNPISGHNTLYWYLQNLGQGPELLIRYENEEAVDDSQLPKDRFSAERLKGVDSTLKIQPAELGDSAVYLCASSAYPNTEAFFGQGTRLTVV.

CDR3 sequence: CASSHREGEKLFF. CDR3 DNA: TGCGCCAGCAGCCACCGGGAAGGTGAAAAACTGTTTTTT. The genes are TRBV4-1 and TRBJ1-4; D is unclear. V was pared by 3 bases and J by 7 bases, with 9 bases between. Germline loops: CDR1 MGHRA, CDR2 YSYEKL. This CDR3 has 13 residues.

This rearrangement joins TRBV2 to TRBJ1-5; D is unresolved. Trimming shortened V by 6 bases and J by 5 bases, and 17 bases separated the two germline ends. From germline, CDR1 is SNHLY and CDR2 FYNNEI. The CDR3 covers 15 residues. CDR3 nucleotide sequence: TGTGCCAGCAGCCTCGAAACAGTGGACGATCAGCCCCAGCATTTT. Amino acid sequence: CASSLETVDDQPQHF.

The chain links TRBV25-1 to TRBJ1-4; 9 bases map to TRBD1. This CDR3 region has 14 residues. J gave up 4 bases and V 6 bases, and 3 bases lay outside the gene matches. The germline gives CDR1 MGHDK, CDR2 SYGVNS. CDR3 loop: CASRGQGSNEKLFF. CDR3 DNA sequence: TGTGCCAGCAGAGGACAGGGGAGTAATGAAAAACTGTTTTTT.